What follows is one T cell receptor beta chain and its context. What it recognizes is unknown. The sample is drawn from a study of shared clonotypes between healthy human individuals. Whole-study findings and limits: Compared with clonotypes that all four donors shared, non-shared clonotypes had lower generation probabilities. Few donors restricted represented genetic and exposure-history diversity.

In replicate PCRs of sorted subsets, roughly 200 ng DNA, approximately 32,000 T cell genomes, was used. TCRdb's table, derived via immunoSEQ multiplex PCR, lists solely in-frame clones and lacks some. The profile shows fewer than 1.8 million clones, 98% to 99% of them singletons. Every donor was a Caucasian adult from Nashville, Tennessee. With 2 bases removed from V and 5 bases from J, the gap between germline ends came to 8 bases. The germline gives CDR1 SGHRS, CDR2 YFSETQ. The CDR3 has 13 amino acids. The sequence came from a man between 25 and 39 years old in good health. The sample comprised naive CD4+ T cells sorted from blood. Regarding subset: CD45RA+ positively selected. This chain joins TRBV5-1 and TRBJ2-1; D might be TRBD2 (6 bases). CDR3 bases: TGCGCCAGCAGCTTTGCGGGAAACAATGAGCAGTTCTTC. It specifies CASSFAGNNEQFF.